The sequence of this T cell receptor beta chain was determined in a study of T cells in Graves' hyperthyroidism and ophthalmopathy. Notes on the study in general: Peripheral blood also featured most of the thyroid clonotypes expanded above 0.001.

Germline-derived CDR1 and CDR2 are MDHEN and SYDVKM. The CDR3 length is 13 residues. Comment on this clonotype: Its target is not known. This may come from a read error, since a much larger clone is one base off.

Template material for amplifying TCR beta CDR3 regions consisted of RNA transcripts. HTBI primers were the set used in a first-round RT-PCR of the TCR CDR3. TCRdb re-called the multiplex PCR reads with MiXCR, one entry per CDR3 protein. The sample has over 300,000 distinct CDR3 sequences; roughly 14% are singletons. This clonotype was sampled from a woman between 55 and 75 years old with Graves' hyperthyroidism. The sequencing sample was made of blood. The V call is TRBV28, the J call TRBJ1-1; the match to TRBD1 covers 7 bases. In nucleotides, the CDR3 is TGTGCCAGCAGTCTCGGACAGGCGCCGAAAGCTTCCTTT. Translation gives CASSLGQAPKASF.